The rows below give T cell receptor beta chains drawn from one sample of a study of cytomegalovirus exposure and HLA in healthy donors. Repertoires were generated with immunoSEQ multiplex PCR, while TCRdb's copy carries only in-frame clones and drops some. The sample lists about 60,000 clones; just under 80% were seen once. Sample: PBMCs. These receptors came from a woman aged 25 to 39 in good health and CMV-seronegative. Each CDR3 is given with its conserved first and last residue. Expanded clones are given a class, and other clones once, few, many or no size at all.

CDR3aa	v_gene	abundance	len
CASSVAGTSEQTQYF	TRBV9	-	15
CASSFKGGHNQPQHF	TRBV28	few	15
CASSPQKETQYF	TRBV2	-	12
CAWNGGGAYGYTF	TRBV30	-	13
CATSDRAFSYEQYF	TRBV19	-	14
CASSQENGYQPQHF	TRBV4-1	-	14
CASSRGGYGAEAFF	TRBV4-3	-	14
CASSPPGGEEYGYTF	TRBV4-2	-	15
CASSGSLAGGRYTGELFF	TRBV2	-	18
CASSQDWTRDIEQFF	TRBV4-2	-	15
CASAPKGHSYGYTF	TRBV6-5	-	14
CAIRRTGNFEQYF	TRBV10-3	-	13
CAWSQALSHNEQFF	TRBV30	-	14
CASSPTPGTPNQPQHF	TRBV4-1	few	16